Given below is one T cell receptor beta chain in context. This entry comes from a study of T cell clones after liver transplantation. The protocol was immunoSEQ multiplex PCR, while the TCRdb copy is restricted to in-frame clones and leaves out a portion. Of about 16,000 clones listed, approximately 82% are singletons. Per germline, CDR1 SGHRS and CDR2 YFSETQ. CDR3 length: 19 amino acids. The V segment lost 2 bases and the J segment 0 bases; nucleotides outside the gene matches: 7. This sequence originates from a human patient who received a liver transplant. Some T cells may have come from the graft donor. This chain links TRBV5-1 with TRBJ2-5; 16 nucleotides agree with TRBD2. The input for sequencing was CD8+ T cells from blood, taken roughly 50 months after liver transplant. The CDR3 DNA reads TGCGCCAGCAGCTTATCCGGGACTAGCGGGAGGGCCTACCAAGAGACCCAGTACTTC. Its protein product is CASSLSGTSGRAYQETQYF.